These T cell receptor beta chains were read from a single sample in a study of early T cells in non-severe SARS-CoV-2 infection. TCRdb processed the 5' RACE reads anew with MiXCR; each CDR3 protein has one entry. The sample has more than 45,000 distinct CDR3 sequences; around 12% are singletons. What was sequenced was whole blood. These receptors all come from an adult who was a healthcare worker with PCR-confirmed SARS-CoV-2 infection or an uninfected control (not recorded which). The CDR3 runs from the conserved cysteine through the conserved F or W. Each record gives: CDR3 DNA, CDR3 protein, D gene, J gene, clone size, V gene. D genes are given only for firm matches. Rows give clone size only sometimes, using once, few, many, or a class for an expanded clone.

TGTGCCAGCAGTTTACACCAAGCGGACACTGAAGCTTTCTTT | CASSLHQADTEAFF | NA | TRBJ1-1 | many | TRBV12-3/TRBV12-4
TGTGCCAGCAGCTCGGACGGTAATCAGCCCCAGCATTTT | CASSSDGNQPQHF | NA | TRBJ1-5 | many | TRBV6-6
TGCGCCAGCAGCGGTCGAGAGACCCAGTACTTC | CASSGRETQYF | NA | TRBJ2-5 | NA | TRBV10-2
TGTGCCAGTAGTCTCCAGGGGACGTGGAGCAATCAGCCCCAGCATTTT | CASSLQGTWSNQPQHF | NA | TRBJ1-5 | few | TRBV19
TGTGCCAGCAGCCCCAGGGGGGACTTCACTGAAGCTTTCTTT | CASSPRGDFTEAFF | TRBD1 | TRBJ1-1 | many | TRBV5-4
TGCGCCAGCAGCGAAGCCGGGCCAGAAGAGACCCAGTACTTC | CASSEAGPEETQYF | NA | TRBJ2-5 | many | TRBV5-1
TGTGCCAGCCAATTGAATACGGGAGGACTCCAAGAGACCCAGTACTTC | CASQLNTGGLQETQYF | TRBD2 | TRBJ2-5 | NA | TRBV7-2
TGTGCCAGCAGCTTATCCCTGGCCACAGATACGCAGTATTTT | CASSLSLATDTQYF | NA | TRBJ2-3 | few | TRBV7-2
TGTGCCATCAGCTCAACAGAGGGCACTGAAGCTTTCTTT | CAISSTEGTEAFF | NA | TRBJ1-1 | many | TRBV10-3
TGTGCCACCCTTAAGGACGGAAATGAGCAGTTCTTC | CATLKDGNEQFF | NA | TRBJ2-1 | NA | TRBV28
TGCGCCAGCAGCTTGGCCGGCAGGGGCTACAATGAGCAGTTCTTC | CASSLAGRGYNEQFF | NA | TRBJ2-1 | NA | TRBV5-1
TGCAGCGCCGGACAGGGGAATCAGCCCCAGCATTTT | CSAGQGNQPQHF | TRBD1 | TRBJ1-5 | few | TRBV29-1
TGTGCCAGCAGCCCCTGGGAGGTCGGAGGCTACACCTTC | CASSPWEVGGYTF | NA | TRBJ1-2 | many | TRBV7-9
TGTGCCAGCAGCCCCCAACTAGCGGGAGGGTGGGGCTTCTTC | CASSPQLAGGWGFF | TRBD2 | TRBJ2-1 | NA | TRBV28
TGTGCCAGCAGCGTTACTAGCGACCAAGAGACCCAGTACTTC | CASSVTSDQETQYF | TRBD2 | TRBJ2-5 | few | TRBV11-2
TGTGCCACCGGGGGGGGACTAGCGGGTGTCACAGATACGCAGTATTTT | CATGGGLAGVTDTQYF | TRBD2 | TRBJ2-3 | NA | TRBV12-3/TRBV12-4
TGTGCCAGCAGTGGAAGGCGGGAGAACGAGCAGTACTTC | CASSGRRENEQYF | TRBD2 | TRBJ2-7 | many | TRBV14
TGTGCCATCAGTGAGTATGGCCAAGAGACCCAGTACTTC | CAISEYGQETQYF | NA | TRBJ2-5 | NA | TRBV10-3
TGTGCCAGCAGCCTGGGGGGAGGGAGTGATGAGCAGTTCTTC | CASSLGGGSDEQFF | TRBD2 | TRBJ2-1 | NA | TRBV11-1
TGTGCCACCAGTGATTTTTTGGACAATGAGCAGTTCTTC | CATSDFLDNEQFF | NA | TRBJ2-1 | few | TRBV24-1
TGTGCCAGCAGCCGTCTACGCGGGTCCTACGAGCAGTACTTC | CASSRLRGSYEQYF | NA | TRBJ2-7 | once | TRBV28
TGTGCCAGCAGCCGGGAGACTGAAGCTTTCTTT | CASSRETEAFF | NA | TRBJ1-1 | many | TRBV5-6
TGTGCCACCAGTGATAGTACCGGGACTAGCAGCAATGAGCAGTTCTTC | CATSDSTGTSSNEQFF | TRBD2 | TRBJ2-1 | many | TRBV24-1
TGCAGCGTCTCCGAGCGGGTACCCGGGGAGCAGTTCTTC | CSVSERVPGEQFF | NA | TRBJ2-1 | NA | TRBV29-1
TGTGCCAGCAGCCCAGGACAGGGGAGATCACCCCTCCACTTT | CASSPGQGRSPLHF | TRBD1 | TRBJ1-6 | many | TRBV11-2
TGTGCCAGCAGTAGACTAGCCGGAGAAGATACGCAGTATTTT | CASSRLAGEDTQYF | TRBD2 | TRBJ2-3 | few | TRBV6-5
TGTGCCAGCAGTTTACTAAGGGTGGGTAGCGGGAGCGGAGAGCAGTACTTC | CASSLLRVGSGSGEQYF | TRBD2 | TRBJ2-7 | many | TRBV28
TGCAGTGCTAGAGTTGGACCGCCGGACACTGAAGCTTTCTTT | CSARVGPPDTEAFF | NA | TRBJ1-1 | NA | TRBV20-1
TGCGCCAGCAGTGGTCCGGGGAACGAGCAGTACTTC | CASSGPGNEQYF | NA | TRBJ2-7 | medium-sized | TRBV10-1
TGTGCCAGCAGCTCTGGGAAAGCCGGAAACACCATATATTTT | CASSSGKAGNTIYF | NA | TRBJ1-3 | few | TRBV28
TGCAGCGTCCGCGGCTCTCTGAACACTGAAGCTTTCTTT | CSVRGSLNTEAFF | NA | TRBJ1-1 | NA | TRBV29-1
TGTGCCAGCAGCTTAGCTTGGGACGGCTACACCTTC | CASSLAWDGYTF | NA | TRBJ1-2 | few | TRBV7-9
TGTGCCAGCAGAACGGATTATAATTCACCCCTCCACTTT | CASRTDYNSPLHF | NA | TRBJ1-6 | few | TRBV28
TGTGCCAGCAGTGAGCAGGGGTCCTACAATGAGCAGTTCTTC | CASSEQGSYNEQFF | NA | TRBJ2-1 | many | TRBV2
TGTGCCAGCAGTGTCGGGACAGCTAACACCGGGGAGCTGTTTTTT | CASSVGTANTGELFF | TRBD1 | TRBJ2-2 | many | TRBV6-4
TGTGCCAGCAGTAACACAGGTAACACTGAAGCTTTCTTT | CASSNTGNTEAFF | NA | TRBJ1-1 | few | TRBV11-3
TGCAGCGTGCTTGACCCAAACACCGGGGAGCTGTTTTTT | CSVLDPNTGELFF | NA | TRBJ2-2 | few | TRBV29-1
TGCAGCGTTGAGGTGGGAGTGCGCTACAATGAGCAGTTCTTC | CSVEVGVRYNEQFF | NA | TRBJ2-1 | few | TRBV29-1
TGTGCCAGCAGCTCGGCTTATCCCACTGAAGCTTTCTTT | CASSSAYPTEAFF | NA | TRBJ1-1 | NA | TRBV5-4
TGTGCCAGCAGCTCGAGGACAGGTCTTAACACCGGGGAGCTGTTTTTT | CASSSRTGLNTGELFF | TRBD1 | TRBJ2-2 | few | TRBV7-3
TGTGCCAGCAGCTTGGATTGGGCCTCTGGGGCCAACGTCCTGACTTTC | CASSLDWASGANVLTF | NA | TRBJ2-6 | many | TRBV5-4
TGCGCCAGCAGCTTGGAATTTTCCTACAATGAGCAGTTCTTC | CASSLEFSYNEQFF | NA | TRBJ2-1 | NA | TRBV5-1
TGTGCCAGCTCCGACAGCACAGATACGCAGTATTTT | CASSDSTDTQYF | NA | TRBJ2-3 | many | TRBV6-5
TGTGCCAGCGGGGTAAGCGGGAGGGCCGCTGAGCAGTTCTTC | CASGVSGRAAEQFF | TRBD2 | TRBJ2-1 | few | TRBV6-2/TRBV6-3
TGTGCCAGCAGCCCGGTTATGGGGGCGGGCGGCTACACCTTC | CASSPVMGAGGYTF | NA | TRBJ1-2 | many | TRBV5-5
TGTGCCAGCAGTTTAAAACCCGGGAGGGGGTACAATGAGCAGTTCTTC | CASSLKPGRGYNEQFF | TRBD2 | TRBJ2-1 | many | TRBV27
TGTGCCAGCAGCTCACTAGCGGGTCGGTACAATGAGCAGTTCTTC | CASSSLAGRYNEQFF | TRBD2 | TRBJ2-1 | many | TRBV7-6
TGTGCCAGCACCCCGGCGTGGCATAATTCACCCCTCCACTTT | CASTPAWHNSPLHF | NA | TRBJ1-6 | few | TRBV28
TGTGCCAGCAGCCGTCTTCAGGCGCGCGAGCAGTACTTC | CASSRLQAREQYF | NA | TRBJ2-7 | many | TRBV7-2
TGCGCCAGCAGTCAGTCCAAGGGCACAGATACGCAGTATTTT | CASSQSKGTDTQYF | NA | TRBJ2-3 | many | TRBV23-1
TGTGCCTGGAGTGTACGGGGGAACGCCATATATTTT | CAWSVRGNAIYF | NA | TRBJ1-3 | few | TRBV30
TGCGCCAGCAGCTTGACGGGAAGCTACGAGCAGTACTTC | CASSLTGSYEQYF | NA | TRBJ2-7 | once | TRBV5-1
TGTGCCAGCAGCTGGGGGAGCGGGAGTTACGAGCAGTACTTC | CASSWGSGSYEQYF | TRBD2 | TRBJ2-7 | NA | TRBV7-6
TGTGCCAGCAGTTTATTACTAGCGGACCCCTACAATGAGCAGTTCTTC | CASSLLLADPYNEQFF | TRBD2 | TRBJ2-1 | few | TRBV28
TGCGCCAGCAGCGGTGAGACTAGCGGGGTCTACGAGCAGTACTTC | CASSGETSGVYEQYF | TRBD2 | TRBJ2-7 | few | TRBV5-1